A single sample gave rise to the 9 T cell receptor beta chains below, sequenced in a study of T cell changes during pregnancy in multiple sclerosis. Profiling relied on immunoSEQ multiplex PCR, and the TCRdb table lists in-frame clones only, not all of them. The sample carries about 53,000 clones, about 88% recorded once. The sequencing used CD8+ T cells from peripheral blood mononuclear cells, collected before pregnancy. The receptors here all came from a female donor with multiple sclerosis, enrolled in a pregnancy study.

The V and J genes are TRBV18 and TRBJ1-6; D remains unclear. The V gene lost 2 bases and the J gene lost 5 bases, with 10 bases spanning the gap. The germline V gene has CDR1 KGHSH and CDR2 LQKENI. CDR3 length: 15 residues. CDR3 loop: CASSPAVFDNSPLHF. The CDR3 region has the DNA TGTGCCAGCTCACCAGCAGTCTTCGATAATTCACCCCTCCACTTT.

The chain recombines TRBV11-2 with TRBJ1-2; no firm D call. This CDR3 region has 12 residues. Per the germline V gene, CDR1 is SGHAT and CDR2 is FQNNGV. V was pared by 7 bases and J by 4 bases, with 10 bases between. The CDR3 here is CASMLPGYGYTF. The CDR3 DNA reads TGTGCCAGCATGCTTCCGGGCTATGGCTACACCTTC.

The CDR3 loop reads CASSPVATPPLHF. The CDR3 nucleotides read TGTGCCAGCAGCCCGGTCGCTACCCCACCCCTCCACTTT. This rearrangement joins TRBV14 to TRBJ1-6, with D unclear. Trimming pared 4 bases from V and 11 bases from J, leaving 12 bases between. The CDR3 is 13 amino acids. Germline-derived CDR1 and CDR2 are SGHDN and FVKESK. The entire variable domain, with the rest obtained from reference TRBV14 and TRBJ1-6, is as follows: EAGVTQFPSHSVIEKGQTVTLRCDPISGHDNLYWYRRVMGKEIKFLLHFVKESKQDESGMPNNRFLAERTGGTYSTLKVQPAELEDSGVYFCASSPVATPPLHFGNGTRLTVT.

V usage is TRBV11-2 and J usage is TRBJ1-1; perhaps TRBD1 as D (5 bases). Germline loops: CDR1 SGHAT, CDR2 FQNNGV. The CDR3 loop spans 14 amino acids. The V and J ends lost 5 bases and 0 bases respectively, with 10 bases between them. CDR3 in amino acids: CASSLDSLNTEAFF. DNA for the CDR3: TGTGCCAGCAGCCTCGACAGTTTGAACACTGAAGCTTTCTTT.

The gene calls are TRBV10-3 and TRBJ1-2; tentatively, D is TRBD1 (6 bases). V was shortened by 3 bases and J by 4 bases, with 9 bases between the two germline ends. Looked up from germline, CDR1 is ENHRY and CDR2 is SYGVKD. The CDR3 extends over 13 amino acids. The CDR3 sequence is CAISDRGPYGYTF. The DNA for the CDR3 is TGTGCCATCAGTGACAGGGGCCCCTATGGCTACACCTTC.

The CDR3 DNA reads TGTGCCAGCACCGCAGGGAACACTGAAGCTTTCTTT. Encoded protein: CASTAGNTEAFF. This chain links TRBV6-5 with TRBJ1-1; D not resolved. The CDR3 has 12 residues. V lost 7 bases to trimming and J lost 1 base, with 7 bases between them. CDR1 and CDR2 from the germline V gene are MNHEY and SVGAGI.

The chain employs TRBV7-2 and TRBJ2-7; TRBD1 is a possible D gene (6 bases). Trimming stripped 0 bases from V and 3 bases from J, with 15 bases between. This CDR3 spans 16 amino acids. From germline, CDR1 is SGHTA and CDR2 FQGNSA. The CDR3 reads CASSLASLVGGYEQYF. The CDR3 nucleotides read TGTGCCAGCAGCTTAGCGTCACTAGTAGGGGGCTACGAGCAGTACTTC. Full variable domain (rest looked up from reference TRBV7-2 and TRBJ2-7): GAGVSQSPSNKVTEKGKDVELRCDPISGHTALYWYRQSLGQGLEFLIYFQGNSAPDKSGLPSDRFSAERTGGSVSTLTIQRTQQEDSAVYLCASSLASLVGGYEQYFGPGTRLTVT.

A remark on this clone: Other DNA sequences in the same sample also yield this CDR3. The chain carries TRBV19 and TRBJ2-7; 8 nucleotides line up with TRBD1. CDR1 and CDR2 from the germline V gene are LNHDA and SQIVND (reference sequence). V lost 6 bases to trimming and J lost 3 bases; unmatched junction nucleotides: 7. This CDR3 is built from 14 residues. The CDR3 loop reads CASSPGQGGYEQYF. The CDR3 region has the DNA TGTGCCAGTAGCCCCGGACAGGGAGGCTACGAGCAGTACTTC.

The rearrangement links TRBV6-1 to TRBJ1-5, with TRBD1 matching over 8 bases. Germline V gene data show CDR1 as MNHNS and CDR2 as SASEGT. The CDR3 runs to 15 residues. V lost 7 bases and J lost 4; bases outside the gene matches: 9. The CDR3 loop is CASIFWTGTNQPQHF. The CDR3 DNA is TGTGCCAGCATATTTTGGACAGGGACGAATCAGCCCCAGCATTTT.